Ten or more counts support the clone carrying this T cell receptor beta chain. What it binds is not known. The data were taken from a study of T cells in Graves' hyperthyroidism and ophthalmopathy. Drawn at first hyperthyroidism diagnosis, the blood sample preceded any ophthalmopathy symptoms. The CDR3 spans 13 residues. Germline V gives CDR1 LGHDT, CDR2 YNNKEL (reference sequence). Trimming took off 0 bases at V and 10 bases at J, with 10 bases between the two ends. TCR beta CDR3 regions were amplified from RNA transcripts. Primed by the HTBI set, a first-round RT-PCR was run on the TCR CDR3. Via MiXCR, TCRdb re-called the multiplex PCR reads, giving one row per CDR3 protein. The sample yields over 250,000 distinct CDR3 sequences, around a quarter seen once. Study results and limitations: Also found in blood were most expanded thyroid clonotypes above 0.001. In validation, the model predicted ophthalmopathy. These predictions came a median about 6.2 months before onset.

This rearrangement joins TRBV3-1 to TRBJ2-1, with D perhaps TRBD1 (5 bases). Sequenced material: blood. The TCR originated in a man aged 35 to 55 with Graves' hyperthyroidism that later progressed to Graves' ophthalmopathy. The CDR3 DNA follows: TGTGCCAGCAGCCAAGACCTCCGACAGGAGCAGTTCTTC. The encoded protein is CASSQDLRQEQFF.